Shown below are 7 T cell receptor beta chains from a single sample sequenced in a study of OX40 agonist ivuxolimab in advanced cancers. Assay used: immunoSEQ multiplex PCR; TCRdb lists only in-frame clones, some missing. Among some 28,000 clones listed, more than 75% were seen once. The sample here was CD4+ or CD8+ T cells sorted from blood, taken in a trial of the OX40 agonist ivuxolimab. The receptors stem from an adult with an advanced solid tumor such as melanoma, head and neck, liver or kidney cancer.

The chain is built from TRBV9 and TRBJ1-1; TRBD1 matches 8 bases. This CDR3 is 14 amino acids long. Trimming at V came to 3 bases and at J to 5 bases, leaving 6 bases not matched to a gene. Germline CDR1 reads SGDLS; CDR2 reads YYNGEE. CDR3 amino acids: CASSERTGNTEAFF. The CDR3 nucleotides are TGTGCCAGCAGCGAGCGGACAGGGAATACTGAAGCTTTCTTT.

This clone is medium-sized. The CDR3 spells CASSGQGARDNEQFF. The DNA of the CDR3 is TGTGCCAGCAGTGGACAGGGGGCGCGGGACAATGAGCAGTTCTTC. The chain is built from TRBV6-1 and TRBJ2-1, with 10 bases matching TRBD1. J was trimmed by 5 bases and V by 4 bases; bases with no gene match: 5. The CDR3 totals 15 residues. CDR1 and CDR2 (germline): MNHNS, SASEGT.

The chain uses TRBV19 and TRBJ2-3; TRBD2 is a possible D gene (6 bases). Trimming left V 1 base short and J 0 bases short, with 14 bases between. CDR1 LNHDA and CDR2 SQIVND come from the germline V gene (reference sequence). The CDR3 is made up of 17 amino acids. The CDR3 region has the DNA TGTGCCAGTAGTATAGGTCGCAGGGAGGAAAGCACAGATACGCAGTATTTT. This gives the protein CASSIGRREESTDTQYF.

This clone is medium-sized in the sample. This chain joins TRBV10-3 and TRBJ2-2, with D maybe TRBD1 (5 bases). V lost 2 bases, J lost 4 bases, and 14 bases lay in between. Per germline, CDR1 ENHRY and CDR2 SYGVKD. This CDR3 has 16 amino acids. Written as DNA, the CDR3 is TGTGCCATCAGTGAGCCTGGAGTAGGGGTCACCGGGGAGCTGTTTTTT. As protein: CAISEPGVGVTGELFF.

The rearrangement joins TRBV10-1 to TRBJ1-1; a weak D match, TRBD1 (6 bases). The CDR3 sequence is 14 residues long. Trimming took 0 bases from V and 1 from J, leaving 6 bases between them. Germline CDR1 reads WNHNN; CDR2 reads SYGVQD (reference sequence). The CDR3 here is CASSESTGNTEAFF. The CDR3 DNA sequence: TGCGCCAGCAGTGAGTCGACAGGGAACACTGAAGCTTTCTTT.

This clone was recorded once. This chain links TRBV13 with TRBJ2-7; D ambiguous. Germline lookup yields CDR1 PRHDT and CDR2 FYEKMQ (reference sequence). This CDR3 spans 11 amino acids. Trimming left V 5 bases short and J 3 bases short, with 5 bases between. CDR3 sequence reads: CASSLNYEQYF. The DNA of the CDR3 is TGTGCCAGCAGCCTAAACTACGAGCAGTACTTC.

This clone was detected only once. The chain joins TRBV7-2 to TRBJ2-5; D is uncertain. The CDR3 totals 14 residues. The germline V and J ends were trimmed by 2 bases and 5 bases, with 12 bases remaining between them. CDR1 and CDR2 (germline): SGHTA, FQGNSA. The CDR3 sequence is CASSLSLSGETQYF. CDR3 DNA: TGTGCCAGCAGCTTATCGCTCTCCGGGGAGACCCAGTACTTC.